One T cell receptor beta chain is described in this entry. This sample is drawn from a study of T-cell memory formation after mild COVID-19. Each CDR3 protein is one row after TCRdb ran MiXCR on the 5' RACE reads. The table includes a few hundred thousand distinct CDR3 sequences, roughly a fifth detected once. Sequenced material: PBMCs or a T cell subset sorted from them (not recorded which). This TCR came from a young man who had mild COVID-19 (a few samples of this study predate the infection). Cell type and time point are not known.

The CDR3 spells CASRVPLNTEAFF. The DNA of the CDR3 is TGTGCCAGCAGGGTCCCCTTGAACACTGAAGCTTTCTTT. V usage is TRBV21-1 and J usage is TRBJ1-1; TRBD1 is taken as the D call from the table, unchecked against the DNA. TRBV21-1 is a listed pseudogene. This CDR3 contains 13 residues.